This entry concerns a single T cell receptor (beta chain). Clones were sequenced by immunoSEQ multiplex PCR, and TCRdb holds only the in-frame ones, with some missing. The table includes 60,000 or so clones, roughly 84% detected once. The sample is drawn from a study of OX40 agonist ivuxolimab in advanced cancers. The CDR3 runs to 14 residues. CDR1 and CDR2 (germline): SGHAT, FQDESV (reference sequence). The V end lost 5 bases, the J end lost 5 bases, and 14 bases lay between the germline ends. The V call is TRBV11-1, the J call TRBJ2-3; possibly TRBD2 for D (5 bases). The sequenced sample was CD4+ or CD8+ T cells sorted from blood, obtained in a trial of the OX40 agonist ivuxolimab. The source is an adult with an advanced solid tumor such as melanoma, head and neck, liver or kidney cancer. The DNA of the CDR3 is TGTGCCAGCAGCACAGCGTCCCGGGGAGATACGCAGTATTTT. This sequence encodes CASSTASRGDTQYF.